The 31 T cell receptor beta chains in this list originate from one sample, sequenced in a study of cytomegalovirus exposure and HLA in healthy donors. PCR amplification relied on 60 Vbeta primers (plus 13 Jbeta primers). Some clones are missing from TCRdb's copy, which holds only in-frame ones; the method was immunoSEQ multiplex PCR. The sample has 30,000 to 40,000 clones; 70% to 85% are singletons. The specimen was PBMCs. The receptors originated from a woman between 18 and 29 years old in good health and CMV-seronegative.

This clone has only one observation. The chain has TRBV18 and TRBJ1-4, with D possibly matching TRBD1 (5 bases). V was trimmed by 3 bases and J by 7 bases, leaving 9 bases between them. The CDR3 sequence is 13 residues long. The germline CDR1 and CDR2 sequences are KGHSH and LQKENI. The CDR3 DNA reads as TGTGCCAGCTCACCGCTCGGGGGTGAAAAACTGTTTTTT. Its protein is CASSPLGGEKLFF.

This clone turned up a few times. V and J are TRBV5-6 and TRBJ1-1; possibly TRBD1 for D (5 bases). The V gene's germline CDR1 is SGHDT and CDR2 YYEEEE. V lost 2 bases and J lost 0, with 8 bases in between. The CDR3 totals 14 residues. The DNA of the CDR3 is TGTGCCAGCAGCTTTGACAGCCTGAACACTGAAGCTTTCTTT. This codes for CASSFDSLNTEAFF.

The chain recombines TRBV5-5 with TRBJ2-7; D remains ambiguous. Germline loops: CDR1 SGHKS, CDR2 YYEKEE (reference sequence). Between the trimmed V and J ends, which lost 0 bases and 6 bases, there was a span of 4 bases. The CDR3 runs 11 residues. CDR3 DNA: TGTGCCAGCAGCTTGGTGGCCGAGCAGTACTTC. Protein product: CASSLVAEQYF.

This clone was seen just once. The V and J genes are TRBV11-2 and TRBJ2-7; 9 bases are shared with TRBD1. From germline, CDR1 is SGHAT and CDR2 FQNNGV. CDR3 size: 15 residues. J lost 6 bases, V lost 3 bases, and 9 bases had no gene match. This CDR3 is CASSLGQGGQREQYF. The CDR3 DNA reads TGTGCCAGCAGCTTGGGACAGGGCGGCCAGCGCGAGCAGTACTTC.

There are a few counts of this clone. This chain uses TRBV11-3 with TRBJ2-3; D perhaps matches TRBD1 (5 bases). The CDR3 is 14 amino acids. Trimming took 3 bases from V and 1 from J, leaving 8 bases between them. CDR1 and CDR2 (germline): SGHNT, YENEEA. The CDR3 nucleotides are TGTGCCAGCAGCTTCCAGGGCGGCACAGATACGCAGTATTTT. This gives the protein CASSFQGGTDTQYF.

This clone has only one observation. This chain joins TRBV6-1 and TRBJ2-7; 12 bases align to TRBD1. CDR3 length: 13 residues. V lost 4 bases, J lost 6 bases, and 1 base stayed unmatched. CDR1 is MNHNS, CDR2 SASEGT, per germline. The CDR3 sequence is CASSGGQGAEQYF. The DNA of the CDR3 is TGTGCCAGCAGTGGGGGACAGGGGGCCGAGCAGTACTTC.

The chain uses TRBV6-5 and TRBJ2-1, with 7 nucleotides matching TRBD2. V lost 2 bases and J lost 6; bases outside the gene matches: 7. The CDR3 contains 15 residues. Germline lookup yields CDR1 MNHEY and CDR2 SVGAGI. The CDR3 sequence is CASSYPQRGVNEQFF. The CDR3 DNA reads TGTGCCAGCAGTTACCCTCAGCGGGGAGTCAATGAGCAGTTCTTC.

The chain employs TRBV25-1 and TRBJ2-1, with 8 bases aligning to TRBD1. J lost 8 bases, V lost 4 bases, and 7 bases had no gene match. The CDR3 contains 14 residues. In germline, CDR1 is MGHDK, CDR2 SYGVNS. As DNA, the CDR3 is TGTGCCAGCAGTGGGGCAGGGGGCGTGGATGAGCAGTTCTTC. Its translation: CASSGAGGVDEQFF.

CDR3 amino acids: CAISEGQGGNTEAFF. The CDR3 nucleotides read TGTGCCATCAGTGAGGGACAGGGCGGTAACACTGAAGCTTTCTTT. This rearrangement joins TRBV10-3 to TRBJ1-1; TRBD1 agrees at 8 bases. Trimming cost V 2 bases and J 2 bases; bases outside gene matches: 4. The CDR3 extends over 15 amino acids. Germline V gene lookup returns CDR1 ENHRY and CDR2 SYGVKD.

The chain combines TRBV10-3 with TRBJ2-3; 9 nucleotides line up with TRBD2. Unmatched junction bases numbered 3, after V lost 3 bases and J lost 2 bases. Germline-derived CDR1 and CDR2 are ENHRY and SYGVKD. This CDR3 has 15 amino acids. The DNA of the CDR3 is TGTGCCATCAGTGATGGCGGGGGGGACACAGATACGCAGTATTTT. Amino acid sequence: CAISDGGGDTDTQYF.

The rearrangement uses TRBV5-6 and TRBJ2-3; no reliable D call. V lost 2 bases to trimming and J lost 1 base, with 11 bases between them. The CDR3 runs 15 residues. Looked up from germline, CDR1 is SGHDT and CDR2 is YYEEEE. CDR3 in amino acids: CASSFRSLRTDTQYF. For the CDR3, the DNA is TGTGCCAGCAGCTTTCGGTCCCTACGCACAGATACGCAGTATTTT.

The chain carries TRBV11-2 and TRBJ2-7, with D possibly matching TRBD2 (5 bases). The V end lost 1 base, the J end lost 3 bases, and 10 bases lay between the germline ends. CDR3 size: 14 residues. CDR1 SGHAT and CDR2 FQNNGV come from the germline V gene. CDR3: CASSLAGTFYEQYF. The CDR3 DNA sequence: TGTGCCAGCAGCTTAGCGGGAACTTTCTACGAGCAGTACTTC.

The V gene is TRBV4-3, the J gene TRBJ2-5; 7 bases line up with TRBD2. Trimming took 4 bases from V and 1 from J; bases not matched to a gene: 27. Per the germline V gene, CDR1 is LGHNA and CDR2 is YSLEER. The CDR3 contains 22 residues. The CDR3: CASSPNFCQDVRASGRQETQYF. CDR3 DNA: TGCGCCAGCAGCCCCAATTTTTGCCAAGATGTTCGGGCTAGCGGTCGCCAAGAGACCCAGTACTTC.

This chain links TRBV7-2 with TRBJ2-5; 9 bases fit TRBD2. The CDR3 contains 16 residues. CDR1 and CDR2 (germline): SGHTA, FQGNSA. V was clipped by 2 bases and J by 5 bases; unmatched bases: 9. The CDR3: CASSLSLRGGSETQYF. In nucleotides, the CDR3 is TGTGCCAGCAGCTTAAGTTTGCGGGGGGGTTCGGAGACCCAGTACTTC.

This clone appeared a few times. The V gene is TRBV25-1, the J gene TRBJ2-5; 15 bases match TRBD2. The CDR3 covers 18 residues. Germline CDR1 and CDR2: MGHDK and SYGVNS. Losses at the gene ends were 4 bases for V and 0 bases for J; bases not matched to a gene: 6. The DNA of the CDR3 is TGTGCCAGCAGTGGACCCGGGACTAGCGGGAGGTACCAAGAGACCCAGTACTTC. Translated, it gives CASSGPGTSGRYQETQYF.

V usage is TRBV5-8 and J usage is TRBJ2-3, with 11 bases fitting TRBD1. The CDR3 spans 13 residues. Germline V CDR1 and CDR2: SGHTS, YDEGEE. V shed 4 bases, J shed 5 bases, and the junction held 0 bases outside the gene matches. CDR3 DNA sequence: TGTGCCAGCAGCGGGACAGGGGGAGATACGCAGTATTTT. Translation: CASSGTGGDTQYF.

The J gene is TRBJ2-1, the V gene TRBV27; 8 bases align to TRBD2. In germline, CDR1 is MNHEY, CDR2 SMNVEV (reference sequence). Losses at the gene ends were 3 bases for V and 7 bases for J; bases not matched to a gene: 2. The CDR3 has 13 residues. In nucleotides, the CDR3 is TGTGCCAGCAGTTTGCGGGGGGCGAATGAGCAGTTCTTC. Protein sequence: CASSLRGANEQFF.

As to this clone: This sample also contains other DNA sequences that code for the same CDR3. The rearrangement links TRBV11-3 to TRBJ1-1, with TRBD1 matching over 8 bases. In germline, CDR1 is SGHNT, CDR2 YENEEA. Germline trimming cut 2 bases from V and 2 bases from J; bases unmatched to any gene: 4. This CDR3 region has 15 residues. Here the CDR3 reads CASSLSGQGNTEAFF. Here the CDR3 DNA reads TGTGCCAGCAGCTTAAGCGGACAGGGAAACACTGAAGCTTTCTTT.

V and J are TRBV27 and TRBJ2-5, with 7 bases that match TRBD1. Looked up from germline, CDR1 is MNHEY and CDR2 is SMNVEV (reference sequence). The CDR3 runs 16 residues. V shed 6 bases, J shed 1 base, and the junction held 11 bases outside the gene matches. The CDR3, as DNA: TGTGCCAGCAGGGACAGGTTTTCTCTCCCCCAAGAGACCCAGTACTTC. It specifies CASRDRFSLPQETQYF.

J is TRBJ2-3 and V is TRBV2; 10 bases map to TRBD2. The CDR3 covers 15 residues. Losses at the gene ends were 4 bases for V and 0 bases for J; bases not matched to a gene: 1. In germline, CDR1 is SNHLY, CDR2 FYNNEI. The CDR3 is CASSGGLASTDTQYF. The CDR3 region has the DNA TGTGCCAGCAGTGGGGGACTAGCGAGCACAGATACGCAGTATTTT.

CDR3 residues: CASSYGTTYEQYF. In DNA form, the CDR3 reads TGTGCCAGCAGTTACGGGACAACGTACGAGCAGTACTTC. The rearrangement uses TRBV6-6 and TRBJ2-7; TRBD1 is a possible D gene (6 bases). CDR1 MNHNY and CDR2 SVGAGI come from the germline V gene (reference sequence). V was pared by 2 bases and J by 4 bases, with 9 bases between. This CDR3 contains 13 residues.

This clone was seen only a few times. CDR3 amino acids: CASSQTTGNQPQHF. The CDR3 nucleotides read TGTGCCAGCAGCCAAACGACAGGCAATCAGCCCCAGCATTTT. The chain couples TRBV4-2 to TRBJ1-5, with D possibly TRBD1 on 5 matching bases. The ends were cut back, 2 bases at V and 2 bases at J, with 7 bases in the middle. CDR3 size: 14 residues. The V gene's germline CDR1 is LGHNA and CDR2 YNFKEQ.

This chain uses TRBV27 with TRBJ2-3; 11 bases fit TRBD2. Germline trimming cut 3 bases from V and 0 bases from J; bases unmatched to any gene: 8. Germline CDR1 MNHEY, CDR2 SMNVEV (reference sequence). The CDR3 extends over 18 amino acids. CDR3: CASSLGTSGLRSTDTQYF. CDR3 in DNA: TGTGCCAGCAGTTTGGGGACTAGCGGTCTCAGGAGCACAGATACGCAGTATTTT.

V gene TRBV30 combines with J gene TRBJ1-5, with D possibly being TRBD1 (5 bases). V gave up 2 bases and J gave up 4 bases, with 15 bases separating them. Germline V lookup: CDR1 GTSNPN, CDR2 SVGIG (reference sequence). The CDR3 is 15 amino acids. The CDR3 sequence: CAWSRLDGGNQPQHF. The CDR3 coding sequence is TGTGCCTGGAGTAGATTGGACGGGGGAAATCAGCCCCAGCATTTT.

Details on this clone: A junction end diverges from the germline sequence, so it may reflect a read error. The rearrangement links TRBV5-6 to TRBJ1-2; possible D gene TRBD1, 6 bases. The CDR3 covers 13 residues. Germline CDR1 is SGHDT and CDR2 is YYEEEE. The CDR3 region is CASSLTGPGGYPF. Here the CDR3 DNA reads TGTGCCAGCAGCTTAACAGGGCCAGGTGGCTACCCCTTC.

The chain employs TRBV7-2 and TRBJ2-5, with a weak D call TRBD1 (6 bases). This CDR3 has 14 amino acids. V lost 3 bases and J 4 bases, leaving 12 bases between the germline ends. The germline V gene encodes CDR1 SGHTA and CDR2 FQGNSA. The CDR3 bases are TGTGCCAGCAGCTTGCAACAGGGACGAGAGACCCAGTACTTC. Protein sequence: CASSLQQGRETQYF.

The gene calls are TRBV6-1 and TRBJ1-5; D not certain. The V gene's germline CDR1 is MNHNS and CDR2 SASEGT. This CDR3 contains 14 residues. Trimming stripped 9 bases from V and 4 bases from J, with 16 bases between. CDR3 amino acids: CASKSVEGNQPQHF. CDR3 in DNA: TGTGCCAGTAAATCAGTCGAGGGAAATCAGCCCCAGCATTTT.

CDR3 protein: CASSRNSGVDSGANVLTF. The CDR3 bases are TGTGCCAGCAGTCGGAACTCGGGGGTTGACTCTGGGGCCAACGTCCTGACTTTC. The J gene is TRBJ2-6, the V gene TRBV27; perhaps TRBD2 as D (6 bases). V gave up 5 bases and J gave up 0 bases, with 17 bases separating them. The CDR3 totals 18 residues. Germline V gives CDR1 MNHEY, CDR2 SMNVEV (reference sequence).

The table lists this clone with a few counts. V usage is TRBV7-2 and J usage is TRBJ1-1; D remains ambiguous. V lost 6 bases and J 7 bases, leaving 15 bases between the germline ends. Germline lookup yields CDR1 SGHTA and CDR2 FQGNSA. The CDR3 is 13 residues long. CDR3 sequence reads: CASRNFDLVEAFF. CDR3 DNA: TGTGCCAGCAGAAACTTTGATCTGGTTGAAGCTTTCTTT.

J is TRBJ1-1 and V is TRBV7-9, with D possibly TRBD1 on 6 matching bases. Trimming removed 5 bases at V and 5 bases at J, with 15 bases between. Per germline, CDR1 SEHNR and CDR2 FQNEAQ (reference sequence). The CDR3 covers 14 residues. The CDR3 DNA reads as TGTGCCAGCAGCGGGCAGGGGAGTGGGACTGAAGCTTTCTTT. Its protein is CASSGQGSGTEAFF.

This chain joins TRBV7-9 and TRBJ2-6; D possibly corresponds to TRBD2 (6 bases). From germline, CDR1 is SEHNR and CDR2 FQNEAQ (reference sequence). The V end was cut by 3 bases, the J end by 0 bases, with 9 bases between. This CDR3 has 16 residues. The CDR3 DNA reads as TGTGCCAGCAGCTTGGAGGGTCGCTCTGGGGCCAACGTCCTGACTTTC. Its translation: CASSLEGRSGANVLTF.